One TCR beta chain is described in this entry. This record comes from a study of CD8+ T cells in alopecia areata. Investigators isolated RNA and reverse transcribed it into cDNA to act as the sequencing template. Profiling relied on immunoSEQ multiplex PCR, and the TCRdb table lists in-frame clones only, not all of them. Of about 260,000 clones in the sample, 45% to 70% are singletons; the top ten hold about 0.9%. Treatment given: oral pan-JAK inhibitor, 5-10 mg twice daily. Germline V gives CDR1 LNHNV, CDR2 YYDKDF (reference sequence). The CDR3 has 13 amino acids. The V end lost 0 bases, the J end lost 11 bases, and 13 bases lay between the germline ends.

This TCR was sampled from a human donor with alopecia areata. J is TRBJ1-1 and V is TRBV15; no clear D. Material: CD4+ T cells sorted from blood, obtained between weeks 51 and 54, from a patient treated with tofacitinib. CDR3 DNA: TGTGCCACCAGCAGAGATGTGGGCGTGGGGGCTTTCTTT. It is translated as CATSRDVGVGAFF.